This T cell receptor (beta chain) was sequenced in a study of cytomegalovirus exposure and HLA in healthy donors. The CDR3 has 14 amino acids. V dropped 0 bases and J dropped 7 bases, with 12 bases sitting between them. Germline V gives CDR1 LNHNV, CDR2 YYDKDF (reference sequence). The PCR contained 60 Vbeta and 13 Jbeta primers. Assay: immunoSEQ multiplex PCR; the TCRdb copy retains only in-frame clones and omits some. The sample has 130,000 to 150,000 clones; more than 60% are singletons. The sample was PBMCs. The genes are TRBV15 and TRBJ1-2; no firm D call. The sequence was obtained from a man in his forties or fifties in good health and CMV-seropositive. The CDR3 loop reads CATSRDRASRGYTF. The CDR3 region has the DNA TGTGCCACCAGCAGAGACCGTGCTAGTCGTGGCTACACCTTC.